This TCR beta chain was documented in a study of blood T cell repertoires in COVID-19. Study background: Both acute and convalescent COVID-19 samples were obtained from the United States, Italy and Spain. The analysed material was cDNA or gDNA that came from T cells, B-cell-depleted T cells, or PBMCs.

Looked up from germline, CDR1 is SNHLY and CDR2 is FYNNEI. The CDR3 runs to 12 residues. With 5 bases removed from V and 5 bases from J, the gap between germline ends came to 10 bases. Original data processing: Amplification from reference gene primers served as the basis for estimated nucleated cell counts. The assay was immunoSEQ multiplex PCR, and TCRdb's table has in-frame clones only and misses some. The D gene and trimming were derived from the DNA, and the V and J assignments and clone size from that table. The table has around 220,000 clones, about nine tenths seen once. The sequence came from a woman between 45 and 60 years old with acute or convalescent COVID-19. V gene TRBV2 combines with J gene TRBJ2-7; D uncertain. Material: peripheral blood. As DNA, the CDR3 is TGTGCCAGCAGTACTCTCGGAGACGAGCAGTACTTC. The encoded protein is CASSTLGDEQYF.